This TCR beta chain was found in a study of blood T cell repertoires in COVID-19. Background on the study: Sites in the United States, Italy and Spain provided acute and convalescent COVID-19 samples. T cells, B-cell-depleted T cells, or PBMCs supplied cDNA or gDNA.

The junction had 5 bases not matched to a gene; V was cut back by 4 bases and J by 0 bases. CDR1 and CDR2 (germline): SGHTA, FQGNSA. The CDR3 has 15 amino acids. A few counts support this clone. Authors' data handling: It was from reference gene primer amplification that nucleated cell counts were estimated. The table came from immunoSEQ multiplex PCR; TCRdb's copy has only in-frame clones and leaves some out. V, J and clone size derive from that table, while D and trimming were established from the DNA sequence. The sample has 160,000 or so clones, around 80% seen once. The chain has TRBV7-2 and TRBJ1-2; 7 bases are shared with TRBD1. The sequenced material came from peripheral blood. The receptor was derived from a man between 60 and 75 years old with acute or convalescent COVID-19. The CDR3 DNA follows: TGTGCCAGCAGCTACCGGGACAGCACTAACTATGGCTACACCTTC. Protein: CASSYRDSTNYGYTF.